This T cell receptor beta chain originates from a study of T-cell memory formation after mild COVID-19. Study at large: The study found TCR clusters largely donor specific.

Whole-study results and caveats: The study found balanced CD4/CD8 in clones contracting day 15 to 85 and a CD4+ lean in later expanders.

The CDR3 covers 18 residues. Per the germline V gene, CDR1 is DFQATT and CDR2 is SNEGSKA (reference sequence). Trimming took off 0 bases at V and 0 bases at J, with 20 bases between the two ends. Employing constant-segment primers, 5'RACE generated TCR alpha and TCR beta cDNA libraries bearing sample barcodes and UMIs. TCRdb reanalysed the 5' RACE reads using MiXCR and keeps one entry per CDR3 protein. The sample lists hundreds of thousands of distinct CDR3 sequences, less than 25% occurring once. Remarks on this clonotype: Its antigen is as yet unknown.

The sequenced material came from PBMCs or a T cell subset sorted from them (not recorded which). This sequence was found in an adult woman who had mild COVID-19 (a few samples of this study predate the infection). Cell type and time point are not known. This rearrangement joins TRBV20-1 to TRBJ1-1, with D unclear. The CDR3 loop is CSARDIKVGGTLNTEAFF. The DNA for the CDR3 is TGCAGTGCTAGAGATATTAAGGTTGGAGGCACGTTGAACACTGAAGCTTTCTTT.